These 2 T cell receptor beta chains originate from one sample sequenced in a study of Ad26.COV2.S vaccination and SARS-CoV-2 variants (dated by TCRdb to about 2021). The sample's treatment or condition label, in plain terms: 15 to 20 received Ad26.COV2.S at low or high dose, single or two shots; roughly five received placebo; per-sample allocation not given. Repertoires of vaccine and placebo recipients were sequenced from samples taken on day 63 after the first injection. Receptor amplification or capture employed the immunoSEQ multiplex PCR assay. Not all clones reach the TCRdb copy of this immuneACCESS table, which keeps in-frame sequences only. Checked studies attribute under half of the gap to unresolved V genes and leave the rest unexplained. The sample yields roughly 500,000 clones; about 91% were counted once. In total, the top ten clones hold 2.5% to 3% of the sample. Sequenced material: peripheral blood, taken in a trial of Ad26.COV2.S vaccine versus placebo. These receptors were taken from a person aged 18-65 years who received the Ad26.COV2.S COVID-19 vaccine or a placebo.

CDR3 loop: CATRAVPTDTQYF. In nucleotides, the CDR3 is TGTGCCACCAGGGCAGTACCCACAGATACGCAGTATTTT. The chain employs TRBV24-1 and TRBJ2-3, with no clear D. CDR3 length: 13 amino acids. Germline loops: CDR1 KGHDR, CDR2 SFDVKD. V dropped 7 bases and J dropped 2 bases, with 9 bases sitting between them.

The chain combines TRBV5-1 with TRBJ2-1, with 15 positions matching TRBD2. The CDR3 contains 16 residues. V dropped 3 bases and J dropped 10; count of bases not matched to a gene: 8. Germline V gene sequence: CDR1 SGHRS, CDR2 YFSETQ. The CDR3: CASSSPGLAGGSEQFF. CDR3 coding DNA: TGCGCCAGCAGCTCCCCGGGACTAGCGGGAGGTAGCGAGCAGTTCTTC.